One and the same sample provided the 30 T cell receptor beta chains below, sequenced in a study of blood T cell repertoires in COVID-19. Using immunoSEQ multiplex PCR, the repertoire was profiled, and TCRdb retains in-frame clones only, with some absent. This sample yields roughly 140,000 clones, of which around 83% are seen a single time; roughly 9.8% belongs to the top ten. The sample comprised peripheral blood. These TCRs come from a woman aged 50 to 65 with acute or convalescent COVID-19.

The chain links TRBV19 to TRBJ2-1; possible D gene TRBD2, 6 bases. The CDR3 length is 15 residues. Germline CDR1 and CDR2: LNHDA and SQIVND (reference sequence). V lost 6 bases, J lost 0 bases, and 12 bases lay in between. CDR3: CASSRGTRSYNEQFF. CDR3 DNA: TGTGCCAGTAGCCGCGGGACCCGCTCCTACAATGAGCAGTTCTTC.

The rearrangement joins TRBV27 to TRBJ1-4, with 9 bases that match TRBD1. The J segment lost 4 bases and the V segment lost 5 bases, leaving 8 bases of the junction unmatched. From germline, CDR1 is MNHEY and CDR2 SMNVEV (reference sequence). The CDR3 is 16 amino acids. CDR3 sequence reads: CASSRRRTGDNEKLFF. The CDR3 DNA is TGTGCCAGCAGTCGCCGTCGGACAGGGGATAATGAAAAACTGTTTTTT. Full variable domain (missing parts from reference TRBV27 and TRBJ1-4): EAQVTQNPRYLITVTGKKLTVTCSQNMNHEYMSWYRQDPGLGLRQIYYSMNVEVTDKGDVPEGYKVSRKEKRNFPLILESPSPNQTSLYFCASSRRRTGDNEKLFFGSGTQLSVL.

The chain links TRBV7-2 to TRBJ2-1; 9 bases match TRBD2. The CDR3 sequence is 13 residues long. From germline, CDR1 is SGHTA and CDR2 FQGNSA. J was trimmed by 8 bases and V by 5 bases; bases with no gene match: 4. DNA for the CDR3: TGTGCCAGCAGCGTGGCGGGGGGGTATGAGCAGTTCTTC. Protein sequence: CASSVAGGYEQFF.

V gene TRBV3-1 (or the pseudogene TRBV3-2) combines with J gene TRBJ1-4; a weak D match, TRBD1 (6 bases). Germline assignment: CDR1 LGHDT and CDR2 YNNKEL (reference sequence). V lost 1 base and J 7 bases, leaving 16 bases between the germline ends. The length of the CDR3 is 16 residues. CDR3 DNA: TGTGCCAGCAGCCAAGCCCTTTTGGGGGCTGGTGAAAAACTGTTTTTT. Amino acid sequence: CASSQALLGAGEKLFF.

In nucleotides, the CDR3 is TGCAGCGTTGAGCAGCGGGAGGGTACCTACAATGAGCAGTTCTTC. Translated, it gives CSVEQREGTYNEQFF. The gene calls are TRBV29-1 and TRBJ2-1; 10 bases line up with TRBD2. This CDR3 is 15 amino acids long. The V gene end was trimmed by 3 bases and the J gene end by 2 bases; junction bases not matched to a gene: 4. Germline V gene data show CDR1 as SQVTM and CDR2 as ANQGSEA.

This rearrangement joins TRBV10-3 to TRBJ2-3; TRBD1 matches 9 bases. This CDR3 contains 15 residues. With V trimmed by 4 bases and J by 2 bases, 4 bases remained unmatched. The germline V gene has CDR1 ENHRY and CDR2 SYGVKD. This CDR3 reads CAISAGTGNTDTQYF. Here the CDR3 DNA reads TGTGCCATCAGTGCCGGGACAGGGAACACAGATACGCAGTATTTT.

The V gene is TRBV7-3, the J gene TRBJ1-4, with a weak D call TRBD1 (6 bases). CDR1 is SGHTA, CDR2 FQGTGA, per germline. V was pared by 7 bases and J by 4 bases, with 13 bases between. This CDR3 has 14 amino acids. Here the CDR3 reads CASTRGRNNEKLFF. Written as DNA, the CDR3 is TGTGCCAGCACCAGGGGACGGAATAATGAAAAACTGTTTTTT.

The V gene is TRBV6-2 or TRBV6-3, the J gene TRBJ1-5; TRBD1 matches at 9 bases. Germline V gene lookup returns CDR1 MNHEY and CDR2 SVGEGT. Trimming took 5 bases from V and 6 from J; bases not matched to a gene: 5. The CDR3 contains 14 residues. The CDR3 sequence: CASSGTGTVQPQHF. The DNA of the CDR3 is TGTGCCAGCAGTGGGACAGGGACGGTTCAGCCCCAGCATTTT.

The V gene is TRBV18, the J gene TRBJ2-7; 14 nucleotides agree with TRBD2. The V gene end was trimmed by 4 bases and the J gene end by 2 bases; junction bases not matched to a gene: 4. This CDR3 is built from 16 residues. Germline V gene lookup returns CDR1 KGHSH and CDR2 LQKENI. The CDR3 coding sequence is TGTGCCAGCTCACGGGGACTAGCGGGGGAGACCTACGAGCAGTACTTC. Amino acid sequence: CASSRGLAGETYEQYF.

The chain carries TRBV3-1 (or the pseudogene TRBV3-2) and TRBJ2-1, with a possible D match to TRBD2 (6 bases). The CDR3 runs 16 residues. In germline, CDR1 is LGHDT, CDR2 YNNKEL (reference sequence). V lost 6 bases to trimming and J lost 0 bases, with 15 bases between them. CDR3 region: CASSRLRGSSYNEQFF. The CDR3 DNA reads as TGTGCCAGCAGTCGCCTCCGGGGGAGCTCCTACAATGAGCAGTTCTTC.

This sequence joins TRBV6-1 and TRBJ1-5; TRBD1 is a possible D gene (5 bases). The CDR3 loop spans 15 amino acids. Germline CDR1 is MNHNS and CDR2 is SASEGT. The ends were cut back, 1 base at V and 0 bases at J, with 7 bases in the middle. CDR3 nucleotide sequence: TGTGCCAGCAGTGAAGGGGGCGTTAGCAATCAGCCCCAGCATTTT. It encodes CASSEGGVSNQPQHF.

The chain combines TRBV4-3 with TRBJ2-7; 10 bases fit TRBD1. Germline values: CDR1 LGHNA, CDR2 YSLEER. Unmatched junction bases numbered 7, after V lost 0 bases and J lost 2 bases. The CDR3 covers 17 residues. CDR3 in amino acids: CASSQELDRGITYEQYF. CDR3 DNA: TGCGCCAGCAGCCAAGAACTGGACAGGGGGATTACCTACGAGCAGTACTTC.

The chain uses TRBV18 and TRBJ1-5, with TRBD1 matching over 8 bases. CDR1 KGHSH and CDR2 LQKENI come from the germline V gene. V dropped 3 bases and J dropped 4; count of bases not matched to a gene: 8. This CDR3 region has 16 residues. The CDR3 sequence is CASSPSGTGGNQPQHF. CDR3 bases: TGTGCCAGCTCACCCTCGGGGACAGGAGGGAATCAGCCCCAGCATTTT. Variable domain in full (rest from reference TRBV18 and TRBJ1-5): NAGVMQNPRHLVRRRGQEARLRCSPMKGHSHVYWYRQLPEEGLKFMVYLQKENIIDESGMPKERFSAEFPKEGPSILRIQQVVRGDSAAYFCASSPSGTGGNQPQHFGDGTRLSIL.

The rearrangement links TRBV7-2 to TRBJ2-7; tentative D call: TRBD2 (5 bases). Deletions cut 5 bases from V and 4 bases from J, with 18 bases between. Germline V gene data show CDR1 as SGHTA and CDR2 as FQGNSA. There are 15 residues in the CDR3. CDR3 sequence reads: CASSQNGLVRYEQYF. DNA for the CDR3: TGTGCCAGCAGCCAGAATGGACTGGTACGATACGAGCAGTACTTC.

V is TRBV7-9 and J is TRBJ1-3; the D is unclear. CDR1 SEHNR and CDR2 FQNEAQ come from the germline V gene (reference sequence). The CDR3 runs to 14 residues. V was trimmed by 2 bases and J by 3 bases, leaving 8 bases between them. The CDR3 region has the DNA TGTGCCAGCAGCTTATCCGGGGTTGGAAACACCATATATTTT. This translates into CASSLSGVGNTIYF.

The chain uses TRBV5-4 and TRBJ1-2, with 8 nucleotides matching TRBD1. J lost 2 bases, V lost 4 bases, and 4 bases had no gene match. The germline gives CDR1 SGHNT, CDR2 YYREEE (reference sequence). This CDR3 region has 14 residues. The DNA for the CDR3 is TGTGCCAGCAGCCAGGACAGGGTCAACTATGGCTACACCTTC. Translation gives CASSQDRVNYGYTF.

This clone appeared once. The V and J genes are TRBV30 and TRBJ1-3; perhaps TRBD1 as D (6 bases). Trimming took off 1 base at V and 4 bases at J, with 8 bases between the two ends. From germline, CDR1 is GTSNPN and CDR2 SVGIG (reference sequence). The CDR3 is made up of 13 amino acids. The CDR3 loop reads CAWSAGGGNTIYF. In nucleotides, the CDR3 is TGTGCCTGGAGTGCTGGGGGCGGAAACACCATATATTTT.

This sequence joins TRBV3-1 (or the pseudogene TRBV3-2) and TRBJ1-6; 9 nucleotides align to TRBD1. The ends lost 0 bases at V and 7 bases at J; junction bases unmatched: 4. Germline V gives CDR1 LGHDT, CDR2 YNNKEL (reference sequence). The CDR3 loop spans 16 amino acids. The CDR3 nucleotides are TGTGCCAGCAGCCAAGACCGGGACAGGGACAATTCACCCCTCCACTTT. Encoded protein: CASSQDRDRDNSPLHF.

The V call is TRBV7-2, the J call TRBJ1-4; D unclear. V was trimmed by 5 bases and J by 0 bases, leaving 13 bases between them. The CDR3 covers 16 residues. The germline V gene has CDR1 SGHTA and CDR2 FQGNSA. CDR3 region: CASSPRTGATNEKLFF. CDR3 in DNA: TGTGCCAGCAGCCCCCGGACGGGAGCAACTAATGAAAAACTGTTTTTT.

The chain combines TRBV28 with TRBJ2-5; possibly TRBD2 for D (5 bases). From germline, CDR1 is MDHEN and CDR2 SYDVKM. The CDR3 runs 13 residues. V lost 5 bases and J 5 bases, leaving 12 bases between the germline ends. CDR3 protein: CASSPRIAETQYF. The DNA of the CDR3 is TGTGCCAGCAGTCCCCGGATAGCGGAGACCCAGTACTTC. Full variable domain (outside the CDR3, taken from reference TRBV28 and TRBJ2-5): DVKVTQSSRYLVKRTGEKVFLECVQDMDHENMFWYRQDPGLGLRLIYFSYDVKMKEKGDIPEGYSVSREKKERFSLILESASTNQTSMYLCASSPRIAETQYFGPGTRLLVL.

The chain is built from TRBV5-6 and TRBJ1-2; D gene ambiguous. Germline loops: CDR1 SGHDT, CDR2 YYEEEE. V gave up 1 base and J gave up 1 base, with 8 bases separating them. There are 14 residues in the CDR3. CDR3 protein: CASSLTGYNYGYTF. The CDR3 coding sequence is TGTGCCAGCAGCTTGACCGGGTATAACTATGGCTACACCTTC. Filled out from reference TRBV5-6 and TRBJ1-2, the complete variable domain reads DAGVTQSPTHLIKTRGQQVTLRCSPKSGHDTVSWYQQALGQGPQFIFQYYEEEERQRGNFPDRFSGHQFPNYSSELNVNALLLGDSALYLCASSLTGYNYGYTFGSGTRLTVV.

The chain links TRBV6-5 to TRBJ1-1, with a tentative D call TRBD1 (6 bases). The CDR3 totals 15 residues. Trimming removed 4 bases from V and 0 bases from J, with 12 bases in between. Germline lookup yields CDR1 MNHEY and CDR2 SVGAGI. The CDR3 DNA is TGTGCCAGCAGTTTCGACAGGTATATGAACACTGAAGCTTTCTTT. Amino acids: CASSFDRYMNTEAFF.

The chain uses TRBV7-3 and TRBJ1-2; 9 positions match TRBD1. The CDR3 spans 14 residues. Trimming cost V 0 bases and J 8 bases; bases outside gene matches: 4. Germline CDR1 reads SGHTA; CDR2 reads FQGTGA. The CDR3 sequence is CASSLTGTGNGYTF. For the CDR3, the DNA is TGTGCCAGCAGCTTAACCGGGACAGGGAACGGCTACACCTTC. The full variable domain, with the rest looked up from reference TRBV7-3 and TRBJ1-2, is GAGVSQTPSNKVTEKGKYVELRCDPISGHTALYWYRQSLGQGPEFLIYFQGTGAADDSGLPNDRFFAVRPEGSVSTLKIQRTERGDSAVYLCASSLTGTGNGYTFGSGTRLTVV.

The gene calls are TRBV9 and TRBJ2-7; D may be TRBD1 (5 bases). V lost 5 bases to trimming and J lost 2 bases, with 20 bases between them. CDR3 length: 16 residues. The V gene's germline CDR1 is SGDLS and CDR2 YYNGEE. The CDR3 spells CASRKTGYQDTYEQYF. CDR3 in DNA: TGTGCCAGCAGGAAAACAGGTTACCAGGATACCTACGAGCAGTACTTC.

The chain has TRBV7-8 and TRBJ2-7; TRBD1 might be the D (6 bases). Per the germline V gene, CDR1 is SGHVS and CDR2 is FQNEAQ. The CDR3 covers 16 residues. V dropped 1 base and J dropped 4 bases, with 17 bases sitting between them. The CDR3 sequence is CASSLVSGQGPYEQYF. CDR3 in DNA: TGTGCCAGCAGCTTAGTCTCCGGTCAGGGGCCGTACGAGCAGTACTTC.

The V gene is TRBV29-1, the J gene TRBJ1-5; 8 bases agree with TRBD1. Germline loops: CDR1 SQVTM, CDR2 ANQGSEA. This CDR3 spans 13 amino acids. V gave up 6 bases and J gave up 5 bases; unmatched junction bases: 6. The CDR3 DNA reads as TGCAGCGTGACGACAGGGGTCGATCAGCCCCAGCATTTT. Translation gives CSVTTGVDQPQHF.

This chain uses TRBV2 with TRBJ2-1; D might be TRBD1 (8 bases). Germline V gene data show CDR1 as SNHLY and CDR2 as FYNNEI. This CDR3 comprises 15 residues. Between the trimmed V and J ends, which lost 7 bases and 6 bases, there was a span of 19 bases. The CDR3 DNA sequence: TGTGCCAGCAAAGGAGACAGGGGAGGGGGCAATGAGCAGTTCTTC. Translated, it gives CASKGDRGGGNEQFF. The variable domain in full, with the rest retrieved from reference TRBV2 and TRBJ2-1, is EPEVTQTPSHQVTQMGQEVILRCVPISNHLYFYWYRQILGQKVEFLVSFYNNEISEKSEIFDDQFSVERPDGSNFTLKIRSTKLEDSAMYFCASKGDRGGGNEQFFGPGTRLTVL.

The V and J genes are TRBV29-1 and TRBJ2-5, with 11 bases fitting TRBD2. This CDR3 contains 15 residues. The trim removed 6 bases at V and 5 bases at J, leaving 11 bases unmatched. Germline V gene data show CDR1 as SQVTM and CDR2 as ANQGSEA. DNA of the CDR3: TGCAGCGTGAGACCTAGCGGGGGGACGGGGGAGACCCAGTACTTC. Translation: CSVRPSGGTGETQYF.

The CDR3 region has the DNA TGTGCCAGCAGCCCGCCACCCGTGGCAGGGGGTGGCACCGGGGAGCTGTTTTTT. Its translation is CASSPPPVAGGGTGELFF. This sequence joins TRBV7-7 and TRBJ2-2; 7 bases are shared with TRBD1. CDR1 and CDR2 from the germline V gene are SSHAT and FNYEAQ (reference sequence). V shed 5 bases and J 4 bases; nucleotides not matched to a gene: 16. The CDR3 extends over 18 amino acids. Complete variable domain (other parts from reference TRBV7-7 and TRBJ2-2): GAGVSQSPRYKVTKRGQDVTLRCDPISSHATLYWYQQALGQGPEFLTYFNYEAQPDKSGLPSDRFSAERPEGSISTLTIQRTEQRDSAMYRCASSPPPVAGGGTGELFFGEGSRLTVL.

The chain joins TRBV2 to TRBJ1-2; TRBD1 might be the D (5 bases). Trimming cost V 9 bases and J 7 bases, with 18 bases left between them. This CDR3 has 13 amino acids. Germline CDR1 SNHLY, CDR2 FYNNEI. The CDR3, as DNA: TGTGCCAGTTTAGGAGGGGCTCTAAGTGGCTACACCTTC. It yields the protein CASLGGALSGYTF. Full variable domain (missing parts from reference TRBV2 and TRBJ1-2): EPEVTQTPSHQVTQMGQEVILRCVPISNHLYFYWYRQILGQKVEFLVSFYNNEISEKSEIFDDQFSVERPDGSNFTLKIRSTKLEDSAMYFCASLGGALSGYTFGSGTRLTVV.